The 3 T cell receptor beta chains below come from one sample, sequenced in a study of blood T cells in healthy people across ages. For the second PCR, which ran for roughly 7 to 11 cycles, a sample-barcoded 5' primer and a J-beta primer mix were used. TCRdb reanalysed the 5' RACE reads using MiXCR and keeps one entry per CDR3 protein. In the table there are about 630,000 distinct CDR3 sequences, approximately 21% of which are singletons. The sequencing sample was made of blood. Receptors were obtained from a man in his 70s in good health.

The genes are TRBV10-3 and TRBJ2-7, with unresolved D. This CDR3 is built from 17 residues. V was shortened by 0 bases and J by 1 base, with 16 bases between the two germline ends. The germline V gene encodes CDR1 ENHRY and CDR2 SYGVKD. As DNA, the CDR3 is TGTGCCATCAGTGAGTCGAATGGGTCCCCAAAATCCTACGAGCAGTACTTC. Protein: CAISESNGSPKSYEQYF.

The rearrangement links TRBV27 to TRBJ1-2; 8 bases fit TRBD1. V dropped 6 bases and J dropped 3; count of bases not matched to a gene: 6. The CDR3 extends over 14 amino acids. Germline assignment: CDR1 MNHEY and CDR2 SMNVEV (reference sequence). CDR3 amino acids: CASRPGQVDYGYTF. The CDR3 DNA reads TGTGCCAGCAGGCCGGGACAGGTAGACTATGGCTACACCTTC.

This clonotype was counted between two and nine times. The chain uses TRBV24-1 and TRBJ2-3; D is possibly TRBD2 (6 bases). Germline CDR1 and CDR2: KGHDR and SFDVKD. CDR3 length: 16 residues. V was pared by 0 bases and J by 3 bases, with 12 bases between. The CDR3 loop reads CATSDLSPGGTDTQYF. Written as DNA, the CDR3 is TGTGCCACCAGTGATTTGAGCCCAGGAGGGACAGATACGCAGTATTTT.